Reported below is one TCR beta chain. No antigen is known for it. It has no much larger one-base neighbor in the sample; base qualities were not kept. This entry comes from a study of blood T cell repertoires in COVID-19 (dated by TCRdb to about 2020). About the investigation overall: Samples from collaborators originated in the United States, Italy and Spain and spanned both the acute and convalescent phases of COVID-19. The material from the prospective study consisted of cDNA or gDNA derived from T cells, B-cell-depleted T cells, or PBMCs. The dataset comprised deeply sampled blood TCRbeta repertoires from subjects exposed to, actively infected with, or recovered from COVID-19. The repertoires were released in a freely available public database meant as a resource for research on the immune response to SARS-CoV-2. Samples were obtained from the ongoing ImmuneRACE study (first 160 participants) and from 1,254 subjects provided by 6 global collaborators. Nearly every sample came with metadata listing a de-identified subject ID, COVID-19 status, age in years and sex. Where HLA class I and class II types were available, the types were taken from metadata supplied by the sample provider, not from assay-based typing. Study-wide conclusions, independent of this receptor: The amount of clinical and demographic metadata varied by source and participant and was provided uncurated.

TCRbeta CDR3 regions were amplified from genomic DNA using the immunoSEQ Assay, a bias-controlled multiplex PCR. The paper's data handling went like this. The number of nucleated cells in each sample was estimated by amplification of reference gene primers within the assay. To quantify the absolute abundance of each unique TCRbeta CDR3 rearrangement, sequence reads were collapsed and filtered. For each sample, productive Simpson clonality was calculated as the square root of Simpson's diversity index over productive rearrangements. The immuneACCESS repertoire file appears here via TCRdb, limited to in-frame rearrangements. These files lack a portion of the clones; in checked studies, under half of the deficit traces to unresolved V genes, and the cause of the others is not known. V, J and clone size are taken as reported in that table, and D and trimming were inferred from the DNA itself. The sample includes about 240,000 clones, with approximately 86% observed a single time. The ten top clones hold just over 7% of the sample.

From a lookup of the germline V gene (reference sequence), CDR1 and CDR2 are MNHEY and SMNVEV. The germline V and J ends show losses of 6 bases and 6 bases respectively, and no gene match explains 9 bases of the junction. Spanning cysteine to phenylalanine, the CDR3 consists of 14 amino acids. The sequence is cut down to CDR3 DNA, 42 bases in frame from base 1. A second Seattle source provided samples from volunteer blood donors who had recovered from COVID-19. Collaborating institutions collected whole blood in K2EDTA tubes following their own protocols. Collaborator samples were shipped for TCRbeta analysis as frozen whole blood, isolated PBMCs, or DNA extracted from either sample type.

The specimen was peripheral blood. The TCR sequence derives from a man aged 55 to 70 who had recovered from COVID-19. The V and J segments used are TRBV27 and TRBJ2-7; 9 junctional bases match TRBD1. The nucleotide sequence is given as TGTGCCAGCAGGGGGACAGGGTGGGTCGGCGAGCAGTACTTC. This yields the protein CASRGTGWVGEQYF.